Presented here are 32 T cell receptor beta chains from one specimen sequenced in a study of blood T cell repertoires in COVID-19. Here immunoSEQ multiplex PCR was the method, and the copy in TCRdb shows in-frame clones only, minus some. The sample holds roughly 40,000 clones, 80% to 90% seen once. The specimen was peripheral blood. The receptors here all came from a man aged 35-49 years with active COVID-19.

The chain joins TRBV28 to TRBJ1-5; maybe TRBD1 (5 bases). CDR1 and CDR2 from the germline V gene are MDHEN and SYDVKM. Trimming shortened V by 5 bases and J by 3 bases, and 11 bases separated the two germline ends. This CDR3 region has 14 residues. The DNA for the CDR3 is TGTGCCAGCAGTCAGAGGGACTTCAATCAGCCCCAGCATTTT. The encoded protein is CASSQRDFNQPQHF.

This sequence joins TRBV6-4 and TRBJ2-1; 11 bases map to TRBD2. Germline CDR1 reads MRHNA; CDR2 reads SNTAGT. This CDR3 is 15 amino acids long. Unmatched junction bases numbered 7, after V lost 3 bases and J lost 9 bases. Here the CDR3 reads CASSEVLAGVGEQFF. CDR3 in DNA: TGTGCCAGCAGTGAAGTACTAGCGGGAGTGGGTGAGCAGTTCTTC.

The table lists this clone with a few counts. The chain employs TRBV6-6 and TRBJ1-5, with TRBD1 matching over 9 bases. Germline V gene lookup returns CDR1 MNHNY and CDR2 SVGAGI (reference sequence). The CDR3 runs 16 residues. After removal of 7 bases from V and 4 bases from J, the junction contained 11 bases not matched to a gene. The CDR3 reads CASTINTGGGNQPQHF. The CDR3 DNA reads as TGTGCCAGCACTATAAACACAGGGGGCGGGAATCAGCCCCAGCATTTT.

The chain uses TRBV19 and TRBJ2-1, with 13 positions matching TRBD2. The CDR3 consists of 17 residues. V gave up 1 base and J gave up 7 bases; unmatched junction bases: 7. CDR1 is LNHDA, CDR2 SQIVND, per germline (reference sequence). In nucleotides, the CDR3 is TGTGCCAGTAGTATAGTGGGAGGACTAGCGGGAGAAAATGAGCAGTTCTTC. Protein: CASSIVGGLAGENEQFF.

The chain has TRBV28 and TRBJ2-6; 7 bases align to TRBD2. This CDR3 is built from 17 residues. Germline CDR1 is MDHEN and CDR2 is SYDVKM. Trimming at V came to 2 bases and at J to 0 bases, leaving 4 bases not matched to a gene. CDR3 DNA sequence: TGTGCCAGCAGTTTAGCGGGAGTACTCTCTGGGGCCAACGTCCTGACTTTC. This encodes CASSLAGVLSGANVLTF.

The gene calls are TRBV28 and TRBJ1-1; TRBD1 is a possible D gene (5 bases). V was trimmed by 5 bases and J by 1 base, leaving 14 bases between them. Germline loops: CDR1 MDHEN, CDR2 SYDVKM. The CDR3 is 15 amino acids. CDR3 amino acids: CASSHNRYGNTEAFF. CDR3 sequence (DNA): TGTGCCAGCAGTCACAACAGGTATGGGAACACTGAAGCTTTCTTT.

A single count supports this clone. This chain uses TRBV23-1 with TRBJ2-7; perhaps TRBD1 as D (6 bases). TRBV23-1 is an ORF; its function is uncertain. The V gene lost 4 bases and the J gene lost 0 bases, with 10 bases spanning the gap. The CDR3 length is 14 residues. CDR3 protein: CASSPRDNSYEQYF. The CDR3 bases are TGCGCCAGCAGTCCCCGGGACAACTCCTACGAGCAGTACTTC.

This sequence joins TRBV19 and TRBJ1-5; TRBD1 matches at 8 bases. CDR3 size: 15 residues. V lost 5 bases, J lost 0 bases, and 3 bases stayed unmatched. Per the germline V gene, CDR1 is LNHDA and CDR2 is SQIVND (reference sequence). CDR3 loop: CASSWTGPSNQPQHF. The CDR3 bases are TGTGCCAGTAGTTGGACAGGGCCTAGCAATCAGCCCCAGCATTTT. The full variable domain, rest sourced from reference TRBV19 and TRBJ1-5, is DGGITQSPKYLFRKEGQNVTLSCEQNLNHDAMYWYRQDPGQGLRLIYYSQIVNDFQKGDIAEGYSVSREKKESFPLTVTSAQKNPTAFYLCASSWTGPSNQPQHFGDGTRLSIL.

In its sample, this clone was seen once. The chain uses TRBV7-2 and TRBJ1-1; 7 bases line up with TRBD1. V gave up 4 bases and J gave up 2 bases; unmatched junction bases: 4. The CDR3 length is 14 residues. CDR1 and CDR2 (germline): SGHTA, FQGNSA. The CDR3 here is CASSSAGGNTEAFF. As DNA, the CDR3 is TGTGCCAGCAGCTCGGCAGGGGGAAACACTGAAGCTTTCTTT.

The chain joins TRBV27 to TRBJ2-2; 7 nucleotides agree with TRBD1. Germline CDR1 is MNHEY and CDR2 is SMNVEV (reference sequence). Trimming took 0 bases from V and 2 from J; bases not matched to a gene: 3. The length of the CDR3 is 16 residues. CDR3 amino acids: CASSLSTGFNTGELFF. Here the CDR3 DNA reads TGTGCCAGCAGTTTATCGACAGGGTTCAACACCGGGGAGCTGTTTTTT.

This clone was found once. This chain uses TRBV7-9 with TRBJ1-6, with D perhaps matching TRBD1 (6 bases). Trimming took 5 bases from V and 9 from J, leaving 8 bases between them. CDR3 length equals 12 residues. The germline gives CDR1 SEHNR, CDR2 FQNEAQ (reference sequence). CDR3 nucleotide sequence: TGTGCCAGCAGCCGACAGGCTTCACCCCTCCACTTT. Its protein product is CASSRQASPLHF.

The chain has TRBV19 and TRBJ2-2, with 8 bases identical to TRBD1. Trimming cost V 4 bases and J 7 bases; bases outside gene matches: 17. The CDR3 loop spans 18 amino acids. Germline loops: CDR1 LNHDA, CDR2 SQIVND (reference sequence). The CDR3 DNA reads as TGTGCCAGTAGTACCCTACTACACGGACAGGGCGGGATCGGGGAGCTGTTTTTT. This encodes CASSTLLHGQGGIGELFF.

The chain uses TRBV5-1 and TRBJ2-1; TRBD1 matches 7 bases. Germline V gene data show CDR1 as SGHRS and CDR2 as YFSETQ. V dropped 3 bases and J dropped 10; count of bases not matched to a gene: 10. The CDR3 is made up of 14 amino acids. CDR3 residues: CASSSGDSQHEQFF. The CDR3 DNA sequence: TGCGCCAGCAGCTCCGGGGACAGCCAGCACGAGCAGTTCTTC.

The chain employs TRBV12-3 or TRBV12-4 and TRBJ1-4; weak D call: TRBD1 (6 bases). CDR3 length: 13 amino acids. The ends were cut back, 6 bases at V and 11 bases at J, with 16 bases in the middle. Written as DNA, the CDR3 is TGTGCCAGCAGGCCCCGTTCAAGGGGGAAACTGTTTTTT. Its translation: CASRPRSRGKLFF.

The chain uses TRBV6-5 and TRBJ2-7; no clear D. The germline V gene encodes CDR1 MNHEY and CDR2 SVGAGI. The ends were cut back, 5 bases at V and 0 bases at J, with 8 bases in the middle. CDR3 length equals 13 residues. The CDR3 DNA sequence: TGTGCCAGCAGTAAACTCGACTCCTACGAGCAGTACTTC. Protein product: CASSKLDSYEQYF.

The chain recombines TRBV27 with TRBJ1-1; the D is unclear. The V and J ends lost 3 bases and 3 bases respectively, with 8 bases between them. The length of the CDR3 is 13 residues. Germline V lookup: CDR1 MNHEY, CDR2 SMNVEV (reference sequence). CDR3 in amino acids: CASSLYLDTEAFF. The CDR3, as DNA: TGTGCCAGCAGTTTGTACTTGGACACTGAAGCTTTCTTT.

This sequence joins TRBV2 and TRBJ2-1; possible D gene TRBD2, 6 bases. The CDR3 loop spans 15 amino acids. The V gene's germline CDR1 is SNHLY and CDR2 FYNNEI. The ends were cut back, 5 bases at V and 0 bases at J, with 11 bases in the middle. The CDR3 reads CASSRDFSSYNEQFF. The CDR3 coding sequence is TGTGCCAGCAGTAGGGACTTTAGCTCCTACAATGAGCAGTTCTTC. The whole variable domain, remainder taken from reference TRBV2 and TRBJ2-1, is EPEVTQTPSHQVTQMGQEVILRCVPISNHLYFYWYRQILGQKVEFLVSFYNNEISEKSEIFDDQFSVERPDGSNFTLKIRSTKLEDSAMYFCASSRDFSSYNEQFFGPGTRLTVL.

Concerning this clone: The junction shows a germline mismatch at one end, possibly a read error. The V call is TRBV28, the J call TRBJ1-5, with D hard to call. The V gene's germline CDR1 is MDHEN and CDR2 SYDVKM. This CDR3 is 11 amino acids long. The CDR3 region is CASTSDQPQHF. DNA for the CDR3: TGTGCCAGCACTAGCGATCAGCCCCAGCATTTT.

This chain joins TRBV19 and TRBJ1-2, with TRBD1 matching 8 bases. Germline V gene sequence: CDR1 LNHDA, CDR2 SQIVND (reference sequence). CDR3 length: 16 residues. J lost 6 bases, V lost 9 bases, and 18 bases had no gene match. CDR3: CARHSRPQGALNGYTF. In DNA, the CDR3 is TGTGCCAGACATAGCCGCCCTCAGGGGGCGCTTAATGGCTACACCTTC.

The chain carries TRBV5-4 and TRBJ2-7; 8 bases align to TRBD1. This CDR3 region has 13 residues. Losses at the gene ends were 2 bases for V and 6 bases for J; bases not matched to a gene: 4. Germline V gives CDR1 SGHNT, CDR2 YYREEE (reference sequence). The CDR3 bases are TGTGCCAGCAGCTTCAACAGGGGGAGCGAGCAGTACTTC. It encodes CASSFNRGSEQYF. Combining the CDR3 with reference TRBV5-4 and TRBJ2-7 gives the whole variable domain ETGVTQSPTHLIKTRGQQVTLRCSSQSGHNTVSWYQQALGQGPQFIFQYYREEENGRGNFPPRFSGLQFPNYSSELNVNALELDDSALYLCASSFNRGSEQYFGPGTRLTVT.

The chain has TRBV7-9 and TRBJ2-3; 9 bases align to TRBD1. V was clipped by 10 bases and J by 0 bases; unmatched bases: 5. The CDR3 has 14 residues. Per the germline V gene, CDR1 is SEHNR and CDR2 is FQNEAQ (reference sequence). The CDR3 DNA is TGTGCCACCTCTGGACAGGGGAGCACAGATACGCAGTATTTT. Encoded protein: CATSGQGSTDTQYF.

This clone was observed a single time. The chain combines TRBV2 with TRBJ2-5; weak D call: TRBD2 (6 bases). The germline V and J ends were trimmed by 4 bases and 2 bases, with 8 bases remaining between them. Germline CDR1 and CDR2: SNHLY and FYNNEI. The CDR3 sequence is 13 residues long. CDR3 protein: CASSAEGQETQYF. The CDR3 region has the DNA TGTGCCAGCAGTGCGGAGGGTCAAGAGACCCAGTACTTC.

J is TRBJ2-2 and V is TRBV28; no definite D call. This CDR3 spans 12 amino acids. Germline CDR1 and CDR2: MDHEN and SYDVKM. Trimming stripped 3 bases from V and 5 bases from J, with 4 bases between. For the CDR3, the DNA is TGTGCCAGCAGTTTTAGTACCGGGGAGCTGTTTTTT. It encodes CASSFSTGELFF.

This clone has a single count. The gene calls are TRBV5-1 and TRBJ2-7, with 7 bases fitting TRBD2. Losses at the gene ends were 4 bases for V and 3 bases for J; bases not matched to a gene: 4. Per the germline V gene, CDR1 is SGHRS and CDR2 is YFSETQ. The CDR3 has 13 amino acids. The CDR3 nucleotides are TGCGCCAGCAGCCCTAGCGGTTTCTACGAGCAGTACTTC. It yields the protein CASSPSGFYEQYF.

This clone was counted a single time. The chain is built from TRBV3-1 (or the pseudogene TRBV3-2) and TRBJ2-5; D unclear. This CDR3 has 15 residues. V lost 1 base and J 0 bases, leaving 9 bases between the germline ends. Per the germline V gene, CDR1 is LGHDT and CDR2 is YNNKEL (reference sequence). CDR3 nucleotides: TGTGCCAGCAGCCAAGCTCTCTTCTACCAAGAGACCCAGTACTTC. Its protein is CASSQALFYQETQYF.

This clone showed up just once. J is TRBJ2-1 and V is TRBV21-1; the table names TRBD2, a call not compared with the DNA. TRBV21-1 has pseudogene status. The CDR3 has 17 residues. The CDR3 sequence: CASSTDPSGRIDNEQFF. In DNA, the CDR3 is TGTGCCAGCAGCACCGACCCTAGCGGGAGGATCGACAATGAGCAGTTCTTC.

This clone showed up just once. As DNA, the CDR3 is TGTGCCAGCAGCCGAGGACAGGAGCAGTACTTC. Encoded protein: CASSRGQEQYF. This rearrangement joins TRBV28 to TRBJ2-7; a possible D gene is TRBD1 (6 bases). Trimming pared 6 bases from V and 7 bases from J, leaving 10 bases between. Per germline, CDR1 MDHEN and CDR2 SYDVKM. The CDR3 spans 11 residues.

This chain links TRBV14 with TRBJ1-5; no firm D call. V gave up 1 base and J gave up 4 bases, with 11 bases separating them. The CDR3 contains 15 residues. Germline loops: CDR1 SGHDN, CDR2 FVKESK. The CDR3 DNA reads TGTGCCAGCAGCCAAGTACGGGTCCTGAATCAGCCCCAGCATTTT. Its protein product is CASSQVRVLNQPQHF.

This clone was counted between two and nine times. The rearrangement joins TRBV28 to TRBJ2-5, with D perhaps TRBD1 (6 bases). Germline CDR1 MDHEN, CDR2 SYDVKM. V was cut by 10 bases and J by 2 bases, with 8 bases left in between. CDR3 length: 11 amino acids. The CDR3 reads CAIQGQETQYF. The CDR3 region has the DNA TGTGCCATACAGGGACAAGAGACCCAGTACTTC.

J is TRBJ2-7 and V is TRBV18; possibly TRBD1 for D (6 bases). Germline V gene lookup returns CDR1 KGHSH and CDR2 LQKENI. The CDR3 is 13 amino acids. Trimming pared 5 bases from V and 1 base from J, leaving 9 bases between. CDR3 DNA: TGTGCCAGCTCATTAGGACAGTCCTACGAGCAGTACTTC. Translated, it gives CASSLGQSYEQYF.

This clone showed up just a few times. The rearrangement uses TRBV2 and TRBJ1-4; weak D call: TRBD1 (6 bases). CDR3 length: 14 amino acids. V was clipped by 0 bases and J by 8 bases, with 10 bases between them. Per germline, CDR1 SNHLY and CDR2 FYNNEI. This CDR3 is CASSEAGQGEKLFF. CDR3 DNA sequence: TGTGCCAGCAGTGAAGCGGGGCAGGGGGAAAAACTGTTTTTT.

The rearrangement joins TRBV6-5 to TRBJ1-1; 10 positions match TRBD1. J gave up 4 bases and V 5 bases, and 7 bases lay outside the gene matches. The CDR3 extends over 15 amino acids. Per the germline V gene, CDR1 is MNHEY and CDR2 is SVGAGI. The CDR3 DNA sequence: TGTGCCAGCAGTCACAGGACAGGGGGTTTCACTGAAGCTTTCTTT. This sequence encodes CASSHRTGGFTEAFF.